One and the same sample provided the 27 T cell receptor beta chains below, sequenced in a study of T cell responses to AZD1222 COVID-19 vaccine. TCRdb keeps only in-frame clones here, not all; method: immunoSEQ multiplex PCR. The profile shows roughly 160,000 clones, just under 95% of them singletons. The sample here was peripheral blood, taken on day 0 of AZD1222 vaccination. The receptor source for this set is an adult in good health.

J is TRBJ2-5 and V is TRBV3-1 (or the pseudogene TRBV3-2); 7 positions match TRBD1. Per germline, CDR1 LGHDT and CDR2 YNNKEL (reference sequence). With 3 bases clipped from V and 7 bases from J, the junction kept 8 bases outside the gene matches. The CDR3 is 14 amino acids. The CDR3 spells CASSQNDRAGTQYF. The CDR3, as DNA: TGTGCCAGCAGCCAGAACGACAGGGCGGGGACCCAGTACTTC.

This chain joins TRBV24-1 and TRBJ2-1; D tentatively reads TRBD1 or TRBD2 (5 bases each). The length of the CDR3 is 17 residues. Between the trimmed V and J ends, which lost 5 bases and 3 bases, there was a span of 19 bases. Germline loops: CDR1 KGHDR, CDR2 SFDVKD. The CDR3: CATSVQFQGPFYNEQFF. The CDR3 coding sequence is TGTGCCACCAGTGTCCAATTCCAGGGACCATTCTACAATGAGCAGTTCTTC.

The table lists this clone with a few counts. This chain uses TRBV2 with TRBJ1-1; D is undetermined. The CDR3 contains 14 residues. Between the trimmed V and J ends, which lost 5 bases and 1 base, there was a span of 11 bases. The germline V gene encodes CDR1 SNHLY and CDR2 FYNNEI. In nucleotides, the CDR3 is TGTGCCAGCAGTCAGATGACTGGGAACACTGAAGCTTTCTTT. Its protein is CASSQMTGNTEAFF.

The rearrangement joins TRBV21-1 to TRBJ2-1; no DNA check was done on the table's D call, TRBD2. TRBV21-1 is recorded as a pseudogene. This CDR3 spans 22 amino acids. As DNA, the CDR3 is TGTGCCAGCAGCAAAGTTACTGTTGTCACTAGCGGGGATCAGAGCTCCTACAATGAGCAGTTCTTC. Its protein is CASSKVTVVTSGDQSSYNEQFF.

This sequence joins TRBV5-4 and TRBJ2-1; D might be TRBD1 (5 bases). This CDR3 is 14 amino acids long. Deletions cut 9 bases from V and 3 bases from J, with 16 bases between. CDR1 and CDR2 from the germline V gene are SGHNT and YYREEE (reference sequence). The CDR3 loop reads CATLDSRVYNEQFF. DNA of the CDR3: TGTGCCACCCTTGACAGCAGGGTCTACAATGAGCAGTTCTTC.

This clone was picked up one time. This chain joins TRBV28 and TRBJ2-3, with 8 nucleotides matching TRBD2. Germline trimming cut 6 bases from V and 2 bases from J; bases unmatched to any gene: 7. CDR1 is MDHEN and CDR2 is SYDVKM in the germline V gene. CDR3 length: 15 residues. This chain's CDR3 is CASRKAGANTDTQYF. The CDR3, as DNA: TGTGCCAGCAGAAAAGCGGGGGCGAACACAGATACGCAGTATTTT.

The chain is built from TRBV4-1 and TRBJ1-4; no firm D call. The CDR3 is 15 amino acids. The germline CDR1 and CDR2 sequences are MGHRA and YSYEKL. Trimming shortened V by 1 base and J by 0 bases, and 6 bases separated the two germline ends. In DNA form, the CDR3 reads TGCGCCAGCAGCCAAGCGGGGACAACTAATGAAAAACTGTTTTTT. It is translated as CASSQAGTTNEKLFF.

The chain joins TRBV5-1 to TRBJ1-2; D not certain. CDR3 length: 14 amino acids. Trimming left V 4 bases short and J 2 bases short, with 12 bases between. Germline CDR1 and CDR2: SGHRS and YFSETQ. CDR3 amino acids: CASSPDITNYGYTF. The CDR3 DNA reads TGCGCCAGCAGCCCAGACATCACAAACTATGGCTACACCTTC.

J is TRBJ1-6 and V is TRBV9, with a weak D call TRBD1 (5 bases). The germline V gene has CDR1 SGDLS and CDR2 YYNGEE. This CDR3 is built from 16 residues. Trimming pared 4 bases from V and 8 bases from J, leaving 19 bases between. CDR3 sequence (DNA): TGTGCCAGCAGCCCCAGCCCCCCAGGGTACCATTCACCCCTCCACTTT. It yields the protein CASSPSPPGYHSPLHF.

The chain joins TRBV5-1 to TRBJ2-5; TRBD1 agrees at 7 bases. This CDR3 is built from 13 residues. Germline CDR1 reads SGHRS; CDR2 reads YFSETQ. Losses at the gene ends were 6 bases for V and 4 bases for J; bases not matched to a gene: 6. CDR3 nucleotide sequence: TGCGCCAGCAAACAGGGGAGCGGAGAGACCCAGTACTTC. Translated: CASKQGSGETQYF.

The rearrangement joins TRBV6-5 to TRBJ1-4, with 7 bases that match TRBD1. After removal of 4 bases from V and 7 bases from J, the junction contained 6 bases not matched to a gene. The CDR3 loop spans 14 amino acids. CDR1 and CDR2 from the germline V gene are MNHEY and SVGAGI. CDR3 sequence: CASSLTGESEKLFF. CDR3 DNA: TGTGCCAGCAGTTTAACAGGGGAGAGTGAAAAACTGTTTTTT.

The rearrangement links TRBV23-1 to TRBJ1-6, with TRBD1 matching 8 bases. TRBV23-1 is an ORF, with its function uncertain. The J segment lost 9 bases and the V segment lost 4 bases, leaving 14 bases of the junction unmatched. The CDR3 consists of 17 residues. CDR3 sequence reads: CASSRPPDRVLCSPLHF. Written as DNA, the CDR3 is TGCGCCAGCAGTCGACCACCGGACAGGGTTCTTTGTTCACCCCTCCACTTT.

This chain connects TRBV6-5 to TRBJ1-2, with D possibly TRBD1 on 5 matching bases. The CDR3 is 13 amino acids. The V gene's germline CDR1 is MNHEY and CDR2 SVGAGI. Trimming left V 4 bases short and J 0 bases short, with 6 bases between. The CDR3 here is CASSWDPNYGYTF. The CDR3, as DNA: TGTGCCAGCAGTTGGGACCCTAACTATGGCTACACCTTC.

The chain joins TRBV30 to TRBJ1-4; the D is unclear. The CDR3 is 13 residues long. The ends were cut back, 5 bases at V and 7 bases at J, with 14 bases in the middle. CDR1 is GTSNPN and CDR2 is SVGIG in the germline V gene (reference sequence). Here the CDR3 DNA reads TGTGCCTGGCAGCGGCGAGTCAGTGAAAAACTGTTTTTT. It codes for CAWQRRVSEKLFF.

J is TRBJ1-1 and V is TRBV29-1; 11 bases align to TRBD1. Looked up from germline, CDR1 is SQVTM and CDR2 is ANQGSEA. There are 13 residues in the CDR3. The V segment lost 6 bases and the J segment 6 bases; nucleotides outside the gene matches: 6. The CDR3 bases are TGCAGCGTGGAGGACAGGGGGCAAGCTGAAGCTTTCTTT. Amino acid sequence: CSVEDRGQAEAFF. Supplemented by reference TRBV29-1 and TRBJ1-1, the full variable domain reads SAVISQKPSRDICQRGTSLTIQCQVDSQVTMMFWYRQQPGQSLTLIATANQGSEATYESGFVIDKFPISRPNLTFSTLTVSNMSPEDSSIYLCSVEDRGQAEAFFGQGTRLTVV.

The chain combines TRBV3-1 (or the pseudogene TRBV3-2) with TRBJ2-5; 8 bases line up with TRBD2. Per germline, CDR1 LGHDT and CDR2 YNNKEL (reference sequence). The V segment lost 0 bases and the J segment 7 bases; nucleotides outside the gene matches: 7. This CDR3 has 15 residues. This CDR3 is CASSQDIGSGRTQYF. In DNA form, the CDR3 reads TGTGCCAGCAGCCAAGATATCGGCAGCGGGAGGACCCAGTACTTC.

The gene calls are TRBV28 and TRBJ1-5; possible D gene TRBD1, 5 bases. Germline assignment: CDR1 MDHEN and CDR2 SYDVKM. The CDR3 contains 14 residues. Trimming stripped 4 bases from V and 6 bases from J, with 13 bases between. The CDR3 DNA is TGTGCCAGCAGTTCGGGGGAGGTCATTCAGCCCCAGCATTTT. Translating it yields CASSSGEVIQPQHF.

The J gene is TRBJ2-2, the V gene TRBV2, with D perhaps matching TRBD1 (6 bases). The CDR3 has 15 residues. The germline V and J ends were trimmed by 6 bases and 1 base, with 12 bases remaining between them. The germline V gene has CDR1 SNHLY and CDR2 FYNNEI. This CDR3 reads CASSHDRKNTGELFF. The CDR3 region has the DNA TGTGCCAGCAGCCACGACAGGAAGAACACCGGGGAGCTGTTTTTT.

The CDR3 spells CASRGGDRGANVLTF. CDR3 bases: TGTGCCAGTAGGGGTGGGGACAGGGGAGCCAACGTCCTGACTTTC. The chain links TRBV19 to TRBJ2-6; 10 bases fit TRBD1. Germline V gene data show CDR1 as LNHDA and CDR2 as SQIVND (reference sequence). V lost 6 bases to trimming and J lost 7 bases; unmatched junction nucleotides: 6. The CDR3 totals 15 residues.

The chain couples TRBV12-5 to TRBJ1-2; D remains ambiguous. The germline V gene encodes CDR1 LGHNT and CDR2 FRNRAP. The CDR3 spans 13 residues. V lost 1 base and J 1 base, leaving 4 bases between the germline ends. CDR3 residues: CASGLERNYGYTF. In nucleotides, the CDR3 is TGTGCTAGTGGTTTGGAGCGTAACTATGGCTACACCTTC. Full variable domain (rest looked up from reference TRBV12-5 and TRBJ1-2): DARVTQTPRHKVTEMGQEVTMRCQPILGHNTVFWYRQTMMQGLELLAYFRNRAPLDDSGMPKDRFSAEMPDATLATLKIQPSEPRDSAVYFCASGLERNYGYTFGSGTRLTVV.

The chain uses TRBV4-1 and TRBJ1-6, with a weak D call TRBD1 (5 bases). V was clipped by 1 base and J by 7 bases, with 14 bases between them. The CDR3 covers 16 residues. Germline V gene sequence: CDR1 MGHRA, CDR2 YSYEKL. Written as DNA, the CDR3 is TGCGCCAGCAGCCAAGGGGCGGGACGGAACAATTCACCCCTCCACTTT. As protein: CASSQGAGRNNSPLHF.

This sequence joins TRBV18 and TRBJ1-1; D is possibly TRBD1 (6 bases). CDR3 length equals 13 residues. Between the trimmed V and J ends, which lost 4 bases and 1 base, there was a span of 7 bases. Germline CDR1 and CDR2: KGHSH and LQKENI. CDR3 coding DNA: TGTGCCAGCTCACGGGGGCGGAACACTGAAGCTTTCTTT. This codes for CASSRGRNTEAFF.

The chain combines TRBV12-3 or TRBV12-4 with TRBJ1-5; D is possibly TRBD1 (6 bases). The V end lost 5 bases, the J end lost 11 bases, and 16 bases lay between the germline ends. CDR3 length equals 13 residues. The CDR3 coding sequence is TGTGCCAGCAGTCGGGACATAAGATTGGCCCAGCATTTT. It translates to CASSRDIRLAQHF.

V usage is TRBV28 and J usage is TRBJ1-2; D is possibly TRBD1 (5 bases). In germline, CDR1 is MDHEN, CDR2 SYDVKM. The CDR3 has 13 amino acids. Trimming pared 5 bases from V and 0 bases from J, leaving 7 bases between. The CDR3 coding sequence is TGTGCCAGCAGTGGGACTTCTAACTATGGCTACACCTTC. This translates into CASSGTSNYGYTF.

The chain is built from TRBV5-4 and TRBJ2-5; 10 nucleotides line up with TRBD1. The V and J ends lost 4 bases and 3 bases, in that order; junction bases with no gene match: 0. Germline-derived CDR1 and CDR2 are SGHNT and YYREEE (reference sequence). The CDR3 sequence is 13 residues long. CDR3 protein: CASSGQGEETQYF. The CDR3 DNA is TGTGCCAGCAGCGGACAGGGGGAAGAGACCCAGTACTTC.

V usage is TRBV11-3 and J usage is TRBJ1-1; D may be TRBD1 (6 bases). The V and J ends lost 4 bases and 1 base respectively, with 19 bases between them. The germline V gene has CDR1 SGHNT and CDR2 YENEEA. CDR3 length: 17 amino acids. The chain's CDR3 is CASSYGWRGESNTEAFF. CDR3 DNA: TGTGCCAGCAGCTATGGGTGGAGGGGGGAATCGAACACTGAAGCTTTCTTT. Full variable domain (rest looked up from reference TRBV11-3 and TRBJ1-1): EAGVVQSPRYKIIEKKQPVAFWCNPISGHNTLYWYLQNLGQGPELLIRYENEEAVDDSQLPKDRFSAERLKGVDSTLKIQPAELGDSAVYLCASSYGWRGESNTEAFFGQGTRLTVV.

The gene calls are TRBV19 and TRBJ1-6; a weak D match, TRBD1 (6 bases). V was pared by 4 bases and J by 5 bases, with 12 bases between. Germline assignment: CDR1 LNHDA and CDR2 SQIVND (reference sequence). This CDR3 comprises 15 residues. CDR3 sequence: CASSNRVTDNSPLHF. CDR3 coding DNA: TGTGCCAGTAGTAACAGGGTCACCGATAATTCACCCCTCCACTTT.